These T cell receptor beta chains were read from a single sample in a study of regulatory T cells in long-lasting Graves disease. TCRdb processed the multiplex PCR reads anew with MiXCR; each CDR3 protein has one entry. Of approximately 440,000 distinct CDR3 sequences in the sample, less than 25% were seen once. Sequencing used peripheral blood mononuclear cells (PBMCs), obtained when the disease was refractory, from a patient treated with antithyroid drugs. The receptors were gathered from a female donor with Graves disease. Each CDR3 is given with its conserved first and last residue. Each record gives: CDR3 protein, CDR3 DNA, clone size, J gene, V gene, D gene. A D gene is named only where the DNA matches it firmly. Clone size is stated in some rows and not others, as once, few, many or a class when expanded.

CDR3aa: CAWTAEPQETQYF
CDR3nt: TGTGCCTGGACAGCCGAGCCTCAAGAGACCCAGTACTTC
abundance: many
j_gene: TRBJ2-5
v_gene: TRBV30
d_gene: -

CDR3aa: CASSPGLAGSGEQYF
CDR3nt: TGTGCCAGCAGCCCGGGACTAGCGGGATCCGGCGAGCAGTACTTC
abundance: -
j_gene: TRBJ2-7
v_gene: TRBV7-9
d_gene: TRBD2

CDR3aa: CASSLVTFSGNTIYF
CDR3nt: TGTGCCAGCAGCTTGGTGACCTTCTCTGGAAACACCATATATTTT
abundance: -
j_gene: TRBJ1-3
v_gene: TRBV7-2
d_gene: -

CDR3aa: CSESPGQNNQPQHF
CDR3nt: TGCAGTGAGTCCCCCGGACAGAACAATCAGCCCCAGCATTTT
abundance: many
j_gene: TRBJ1-5
v_gene: TRBV20-1
d_gene: -

CDR3aa: CATSRPGQGGAETQYF
CDR3nt: TGTGCCACCAGCAGACCTGGACAGGGAGGAGCAGAGACCCAGTACTTC
abundance: many
j_gene: TRBJ2-5
v_gene: TRBV15
d_gene: TRBD1

CDR3aa: CASSPLGGDGYTF
CDR3nt: TGTGCCAGCAGCCCTTTAGGGGGGGATGGCTACACCTTC
abundance: few
j_gene: TRBJ1-2
v_gene: TRBV3-1
d_gene: -

CDR3aa: CASSIGGTLMPFLYGYTF
CDR3nt: TGTGCCAGTAGTATAGGGGGGACTCTGATGCCGTTCCTTTATGGCTACACCTTC
abundance: few
j_gene: TRBJ1-2
v_gene: TRBV19
d_gene: -

CDR3aa: CSAESGVGHEQFF
CDR3nt: TGCAGTGCAGAGTCGGGGGTGGGGCATGAGCAGTTCTTC
abundance: -
j_gene: TRBJ2-1
v_gene: TRBV20-1
d_gene: -

CDR3aa: CASSAQGNTGELFF
CDR3nt: TGTGCCAGCAGTGCGCAGGGTAACACCGGGGAGCTGTTTTTT
abundance: many
j_gene: TRBJ2-2
v_gene: TRBV2
d_gene: -

CDR3aa: CASRILDTGELFF
CDR3nt: TGTGCCAGCAGGATACTGGACACCGGGGAGCTGTTTTTT
abundance: many
j_gene: TRBJ2-2
v_gene: TRBV28
d_gene: -

CDR3aa: CASSESGTPYGYTF
CDR3nt: TGTGCCAGCAGTGAATCCGGGACGCCGTATGGCTACACCTTC
abundance: many
j_gene: TRBJ1-2
v_gene: TRBV2
d_gene: -

CDR3aa: CASSRLAEITGELFF
CDR3nt: TGTGCCAGCAGCAGACTAGCGGAGATAACCGGGGAGCTGTTTTTT
abundance: -
j_gene: TRBJ2-2
v_gene: TRBV6-2/TRBV6-3
d_gene: TRBD2

CDR3aa: CAIKAATNEKLFF
CDR3nt: TGTGCCATCAAGGCAGCAACTAATGAAAAACTGTTTTTT
abundance: -
j_gene: TRBJ1-4
v_gene: TRBV10-3
d_gene: -

CDR3aa: CASRAGTTPNYEQYF
CDR3nt: TGTGCCAGCAGGGCCGGGACGACGCCCAACTACGAGCAGTACTTC
abundance: many
j_gene: TRBJ2-7
v_gene: TRBV5-6
d_gene: -

CDR3aa: CARPYPGLAHEQYF
CDR3nt: TGTGCCAGGCCTTACCCCGGACTAGCCCACGAGCAGTACTTC
abundance: many
j_gene: TRBJ2-7
v_gene: TRBV2
d_gene: TRBD2

CDR3aa: CSAKLTGRSGNTIYF
CDR3nt: TGCAGCGCCAAACTCACGGGTCGCTCTGGAAACACCATATATTTT
abundance: few
j_gene: TRBJ1-3
v_gene: TRBV29-1
d_gene: -

CDR3aa: CASSILAGVQISGKNIQYF
CDR3nt: TGTGCCAGCAGCATACTAGCGGGAGTCCAAATTTCTGGCAAAAACATTCAGTACTTC
abundance: -
j_gene: TRBJ2-4
v_gene: TRBV7-9
d_gene: TRBD2

CDR3aa: CASSIRQGVWSNQPQHF
CDR3nt: TGTGCCAGTAGTATTAGACAAGGGGTTTGGAGCAATCAGCCCCAGCATTTT
abundance: few
j_gene: TRBJ1-5
v_gene: TRBV19
d_gene: -

CDR3aa: CSVGPGGIEAFF
CDR3nt: TGCAGCGTTGGTCCGGGCGGGATTGAAGCTTTCTTT
abundance: many
j_gene: TRBJ1-1
v_gene: TRBV29-1
d_gene: -

CDR3aa: CASSYDSPSNQPQHF
CDR3nt: TGTGCCAGCAGTTACGATTCCCCTAGCAATCAGCCCCAGCATTTT
abundance: many
j_gene: TRBJ1-5
v_gene: TRBV12-3/TRBV12-4
d_gene: -

CDR3aa: CASSLAGQGETQYF
CDR3nt: TGCGCCAGCAGCTTGGCCGGACAGGGGGAGACCCAGTACTTC
abundance: -
j_gene: TRBJ2-5
v_gene: TRBV5-1
d_gene: TRBD1

CDR3aa: CASSLKPNTGELFF
CDR3nt: TGTGCCAGCAGCCTGAAGCCGAACACCGGGGAGCTGTTTTTT
abundance: -
j_gene: TRBJ2-2
v_gene: TRBV14
d_gene: -

CDR3aa: CASSPVQRGGAGNTIYF
CDR3nt: TGTGCCAGCTCACCTGTACAAAGGGGAGGCGCTGGAAACACCATATATTTT
abundance: -
j_gene: TRBJ1-3
v_gene: TRBV18
d_gene: -

CDR3aa: CASSQDQADSNQPQHF
CDR3nt: TGCGCCAGCAGCCAAGATCAAGCAGATAGCAATCAGCCCCAGCATTTT
abundance: -
j_gene: TRBJ1-5
v_gene: TRBV4-3
d_gene: -

CDR3aa: CSANSVGLNTEAFF
CDR3nt: TGCAGTGCTAATTCAGTCGGACTGAACACTGAAGCTTTCTTT
abundance: -
j_gene: TRBJ1-1
v_gene: TRBV20-1
d_gene: -

CDR3aa: CASSISATVTAGNTIYF
CDR3nt: TGTGCCAGTAGTATCTCCGCGACAGTCACAGCGGGAAACACCATATATTTT
abundance: -
j_gene: TRBJ1-3
v_gene: TRBV19
d_gene: -

CDR3aa: CASSLQARGPDEAFF
CDR3nt: TGCGCCAGCAGCTTGCAAGCCCGGGGACCCGATGAAGCTTTCTTT
abundance: -
j_gene: TRBJ1-1
v_gene: TRBV5-1
d_gene: -

CDR3aa: CASSQDRAGFTYEQYF
CDR3nt: TGCGCCAGCAGCCAAGATCGAGCGGGGTTTACCTACGAGCAGTACTTC
abundance: -
j_gene: TRBJ2-7
v_gene: TRBV4-3
d_gene: TRBD2

CDR3aa: CASSPPKDRDYEQYF
CDR3nt: TGTGCCAGCAGTCCCCCAAAGGACAGGGACTACGAGCAGTACTTC
abundance: -
j_gene: TRBJ2-7
v_gene: TRBV6-1
d_gene: TRBD1

CDR3aa: CASSEAPGLAGGDYEQYF
CDR3nt: TGTGCCAGCAGTGAAGCGCCGGGACTAGCGGGAGGTGACTACGAGCAGTACTTC
abundance: -
j_gene: TRBJ2-7
v_gene: TRBV6-1
d_gene: TRBD2

CDR3aa: CASSLAAGGPDTQYF
CDR3nt: TGTGCCAGCAGCTTAGCGGCGGGAGGGCCAGATACGCAGTATTTT
abundance: -
j_gene: TRBJ2-3
v_gene: TRBV7-9
d_gene: TRBD2

CDR3aa: CASRTPVYNEQFF
CDR3nt: TGTGCCAGCAGGACCCCGGTATACAATGAGCAGTTCTTC
abundance: -
j_gene: TRBJ2-1
v_gene: TRBV2
d_gene: -

CDR3aa: CASSTLQSDEQFF
CDR3nt: TGTGCCAGCAGTACCCTCCAGAGTGATGAGCAGTTCTTC
abundance: -
j_gene: TRBJ2-1
v_gene: TRBV28
d_gene: -

CDR3aa: CSARSVLASRNNEQFF
CDR3nt: TGCAGTGCTAGATCGGTCCTAGCCTCAAGAAACAATGAGCAGTTCTTC
abundance: -
j_gene: TRBJ2-1
v_gene: TRBV20-1
d_gene: -

CDR3aa: CSVGGQGGTEAFF
CDR3nt: TGCAGCGTTGGGGGACAGGGTGGTACTGAAGCTTTCTTT
abundance: -
j_gene: TRBJ1-1
v_gene: TRBV29-1
d_gene: TRBD1

CDR3aa: CASSSRQECQGACEQYF
CDR3nt: TGCGCCAGCAGCTCGAGGCAGGAGTGCCAGGGAGCCTGCGAGCAGTACTTC
abundance: -
j_gene: TRBJ2-7
v_gene: TRBV5-1
d_gene: -

CDR3aa: CASRQGMQPQHF
CDR3nt: TGTGCCAGCAGACAGGGAATGCAGCCCCAGCATTTT
abundance: -
j_gene: TRBJ1-5
v_gene: TRBV6-2/TRBV6-3
d_gene: -

CDR3aa: CASTLSSGQGPGEQYF
CDR3nt: TGTGCCAGCACCCTAAGCTCGGGACAGGGGCCCGGGGAGCAGTACTTC
abundance: -
j_gene: TRBJ2-7
v_gene: TRBV2
d_gene: TRBD1

CDR3aa: CASSPLHYHETGNYGYTF
CDR3nt: TGTGCCAGCAGCCCACTTCATTACCACGAGACAGGTAACTATGGCTACACCTTC
abundance: -
j_gene: TRBJ1-2
v_gene: TRBV6-2/TRBV6-3
d_gene: -

CDR3aa: CASSLELWGVTGYGYTF
CDR3nt: TGTGCCAGCAGCTTGGAATTGTGGGGGGTAACCGGATATGGCTACACCTTC
abundance: many
j_gene: TRBJ1-2
v_gene: TRBV5-5
d_gene: -

CDR3aa: CASSLESYGAFF
CDR3nt: TGTGCCAGCAGCTTAGAGTCGTATGGAGCTTTCTTT
abundance: -
j_gene: TRBJ1-1
v_gene: TRBV7-9
d_gene: -

CDR3aa: CASRWDGPHSGANVLTF
CDR3nt: TGTGCCAGCAGATGGGACGGACCTCACTCTGGGGCCAACGTCCTGACTTTC
abundance: many
j_gene: TRBJ2-6
v_gene: TRBV2
d_gene: -

CDR3aa: CAWSVGHSYEQYF
CDR3nt: TGTGCCTGGAGTGTGGGCCACTCCTACGAGCAGTACTTC
abundance: -
j_gene: TRBJ2-7
v_gene: TRBV30
d_gene: -

CDR3aa: CASSSTGTGGAPYEQYF
CDR3nt: TGCGCCAGCAGCTCGACCGGGACAGGGGGCGCGCCCTACGAGCAGTACTTC
abundance: few
j_gene: TRBJ2-7
v_gene: TRBV5-1
d_gene: TRBD1

CDR3aa: CSVAPRGTQYF
CDR3nt: TGCAGCGTTGCCCCGCGTGGGACCCAGTACTTC
abundance: many
j_gene: TRBJ2-5
v_gene: TRBV29-1
d_gene: -

CDR3aa: CASSLTGGFFGGANVLTF
CDR3nt: TGTGCCAGCAGCTTAACAGGGGGCTTCTTCGGTGGGGCCAACGTCCTGACTTTC
abundance: few
j_gene: TRBJ2-6
v_gene: TRBV7-2
d_gene: TRBD1

CDR3aa: CASSLSPRHGRDTQYF
CDR3nt: TGCGCCAGCAGCTTATCCCCCCGCCACGGGAGGGATACGCAGTATTTT
abundance: -
j_gene: TRBJ2-3
v_gene: TRBV5-1
d_gene: TRBD2

CDR3aa: CASSSGSGAGELFF
CDR3nt: TGCGCCAGCAGCTCCGGTTCGGGGGCCGGGGAGCTGTTTTTT
abundance: -
j_gene: TRBJ2-2
v_gene: TRBV5-1
d_gene: -